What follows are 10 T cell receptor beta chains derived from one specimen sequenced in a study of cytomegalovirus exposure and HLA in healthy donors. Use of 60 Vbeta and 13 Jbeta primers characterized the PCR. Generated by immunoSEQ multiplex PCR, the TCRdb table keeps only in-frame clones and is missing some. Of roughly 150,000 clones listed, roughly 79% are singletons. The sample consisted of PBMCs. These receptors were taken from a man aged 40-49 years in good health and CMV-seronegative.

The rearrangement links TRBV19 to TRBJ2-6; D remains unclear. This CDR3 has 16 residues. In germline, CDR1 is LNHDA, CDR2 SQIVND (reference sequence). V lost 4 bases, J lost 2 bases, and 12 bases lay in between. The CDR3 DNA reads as TGTGCCAGTAGTACCGTTGGGCGCCCTGGGGCCAACGTCCTGACTTTC. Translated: CASSTVGRPGANVLTF. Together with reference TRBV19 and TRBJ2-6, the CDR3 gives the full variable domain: DGGITQSPKYLFRKEGQNVTLSCEQNLNHDAMYWYRQDPGQGLRLIYYSQIVNDFQKGDIAEGYSVSREKKESFPLTVTSAQKNPTAFYLCASSTVGRPGANVLTFGAGSRLTVL.

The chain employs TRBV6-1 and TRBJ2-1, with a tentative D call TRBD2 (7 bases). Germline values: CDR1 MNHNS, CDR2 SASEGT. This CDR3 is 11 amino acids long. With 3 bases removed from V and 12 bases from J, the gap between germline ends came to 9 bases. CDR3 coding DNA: TGTGCCAGCAGTGAGGGGGGGCGGCAGTTCTTC. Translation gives CASSEGGRQFF.

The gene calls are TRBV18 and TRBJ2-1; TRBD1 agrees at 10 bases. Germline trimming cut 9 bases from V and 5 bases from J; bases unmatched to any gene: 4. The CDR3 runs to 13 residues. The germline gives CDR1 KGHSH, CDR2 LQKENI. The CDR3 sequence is CASGTGVDNEQFF. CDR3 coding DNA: TGTGCCAGTGGGACAGGGGTCGACAATGAGCAGTTCTTC.

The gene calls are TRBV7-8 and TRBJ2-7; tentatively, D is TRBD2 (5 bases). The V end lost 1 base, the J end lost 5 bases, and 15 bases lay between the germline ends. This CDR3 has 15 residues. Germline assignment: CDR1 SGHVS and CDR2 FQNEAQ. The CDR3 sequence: CASSLGFLGSDEQYF. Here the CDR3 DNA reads TGTGCCAGCAGCTTAGGATTTCTGGGGAGCGACGAGCAGTACTTC.

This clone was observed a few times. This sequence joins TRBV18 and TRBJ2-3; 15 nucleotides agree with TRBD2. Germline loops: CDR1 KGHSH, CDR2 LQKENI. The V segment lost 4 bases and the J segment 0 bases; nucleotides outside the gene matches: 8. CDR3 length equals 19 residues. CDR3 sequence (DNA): TGTGCCAGCTCACGCCTGGGACTAGCGGGAGGTTCTAGCACAGATACGCAGTATTTT. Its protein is CASSRLGLAGGSSTDTQYF.

The CDR3 DNA is TGTGCCAGCAGCTCTTGGACAGGAGGAAGGGACACTGAAGCTTTCTTT. This gives the protein CASSSWTGGRDTEAFF. The chain combines TRBV5-4 with TRBJ1-1, with 7 bases aligning to TRBD1. CDR1 SGHNT and CDR2 YYREEE come from the germline V gene (reference sequence). The junction had 11 bases not matched to a gene; V was cut back by 3 bases and J by 3 bases. The CDR3 runs 16 residues. Looking up the rest from reference TRBV5-4 and TRBJ1-1 gives the full variable domain: ETGVTQSPTHLIKTRGQQVTLRCSSQSGHNTVSWYQQALGQGPQFIFQYYREEENGRGNFPPRFSGLQFPNYSSELNVNALELDDSALYLCASSSWTGGRDTEAFFGQGTRLTVV.

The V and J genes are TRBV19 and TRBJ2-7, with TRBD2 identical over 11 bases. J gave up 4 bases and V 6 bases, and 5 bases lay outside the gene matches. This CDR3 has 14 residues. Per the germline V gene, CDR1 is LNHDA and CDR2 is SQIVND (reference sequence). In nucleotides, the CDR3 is TGTGCCAGTAGCCTTACTAGCGGGAGATACGAGCAGTACGTC. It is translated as CASSLTSGRYEQYV.

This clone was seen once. DNA of the CDR3: TGTGCCACCAGACAGGGGTCCGTAGTTAACTATGGCTACACCTTC. Translated: CATRQGSVVNYGYTF. The rearrangement joins TRBV18 to TRBJ1-2, with 8 bases that match TRBD1. This CDR3 comprises 15 residues. CDR1 is KGHSH and CDR2 is LQKENI in the germline V gene. V gave up 10 bases and J gave up 1 base; unmatched junction bases: 11.

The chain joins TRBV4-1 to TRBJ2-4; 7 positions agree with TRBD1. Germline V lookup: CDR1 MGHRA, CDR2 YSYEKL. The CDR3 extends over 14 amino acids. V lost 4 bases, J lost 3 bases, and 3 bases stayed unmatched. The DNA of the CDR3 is TGCGCCAGCAGCCCAAGGGACAGCAAAAACATTCAGTACTTC. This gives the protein CASSPRDSKNIQYF.

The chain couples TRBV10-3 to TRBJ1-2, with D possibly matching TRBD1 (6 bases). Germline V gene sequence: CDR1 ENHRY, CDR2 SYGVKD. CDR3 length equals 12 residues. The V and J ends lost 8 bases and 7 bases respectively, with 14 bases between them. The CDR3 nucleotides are TGTGCCATCCGACAGGACAACGGTGGCTACACCTTC. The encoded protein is CAIRQDNGGYTF.